The 19 T cell receptor beta chains below come from one sample, sequenced in a study of blood T cell repertoires in COVID-19 (dated by TCRdb to about 2020). The library was produced with the immunoSEQ multiplex PCR assay. TCRdb re-hosts the immuneACCESS table, in-frame sequences only. Its copies lack some clones; in the studies checked, an unresolved V gene accounts for under half of them, and the cause for the rest is not known. The sample profile shows around 240,000 clones; around 87% of them were found once. The ten top clones hold around 2.8% of the sample. Sequencing was performed on peripheral blood. These receptors were collected from a woman under 40 who had recovered from COVID-19.

This clone occurred once. The chain has TRBV3-1 (or the pseudogene TRBV3-2) and TRBJ1-1; D may be TRBD1 (6 bases). This CDR3 is built from 17 residues. V lost 0 bases and J lost 0, with 14 bases in between. The germline V gene encodes CDR1 LGHDT and CDR2 YNNKEL (reference sequence). The CDR3 is CASSQDLGGALNTEAFF. Here the CDR3 DNA reads TGTGCCAGCAGCCAAGATCTTGGGGGGGCTCTGAACACTGAAGCTTTCTTT.

This clone showed up just a few times. The V and J genes are TRBV4-2 and TRBJ1-2, with D hard to call. The germline V gene encodes CDR1 LGHNA and CDR2 YNFKEQ. Trimming cost V 4 bases and J 0 bases, with 12 bases left between them. The CDR3 consists of 15 residues. This chain's CDR3 is CASSPRGETNYGYTF. CDR3 nucleotide sequence: TGTGCCAGCAGCCCTCGTGGAGAGACTAACTATGGCTACACCTTC.

The V and J genes are TRBV19 and TRBJ2-7; 7 bases are shared with TRBD1. This CDR3 region has 13 residues. V dropped 8 bases and J dropped 1; count of bases not matched to a gene: 5. Per germline, CDR1 LNHDA and CDR2 SQIVND (reference sequence). The CDR3 nucleotides are TGTGCCAGTTCTTCGACAGGGTCCTACGAGCAGTACTTC. This gives the protein CASSSTGSYEQYF. Looking up the rest from reference TRBV19 and TRBJ2-7 gives the full variable domain: DGGITQSPKYLFRKEGQNVTLSCEQNLNHDAMYWYRQDPGQGLRLIYYSQIVNDFQKGDIAEGYSVSREKKESFPLTVTSAQKNPTAFYLCASSSTGSYEQYFGPGTRLTVT.

The chain couples TRBV5-5 to TRBJ2-1; D possibly corresponds to TRBD1 (5 bases). The CDR3 sequence is 15 residues long. Germline V gene sequence: CDR1 SGHKS, CDR2 YYEKEE (reference sequence). V dropped 1 base and J dropped 3 bases, with 11 bases sitting between them. CDR3 sequence reads: CASSLRQGYYNEQFF. The CDR3 DNA follows: TGTGCCAGCAGCTTGAGGCAGGGTTACTACAATGAGCAGTTCTTC.

The chain joins TRBV7-9 to TRBJ1-5; D perhaps matches TRBD1 (5 bases). Trimming took off 1 base at V and 4 bases at J, with 17 bases between the two ends. Germline V lookup: CDR1 SEHNR, CDR2 FQNEAQ (reference sequence). The CDR3 contains 17 residues. CDR3 in DNA: TGTGCCAGCAGCTTAGGGGGGACTGGCGCACCAAATCAGCCCCAGCATTTT. Translating it yields CASSLGGTGAPNQPQHF.

The rearrangement uses TRBV19 and TRBJ1-1, with D possibly being TRBD1 (6 bases). The CDR3 is made up of 13 amino acids. Germline loops: CDR1 LNHDA, CDR2 SQIVND (reference sequence). V was cut by 3 bases and J by 4 bases, with 9 bases left in between. CDR3 DNA sequence: TGTGCCAGTAGTATTAGGGGGATCACTGAAGCTTTCTTT. Protein sequence: CASSIRGITEAFF.

The J gene is TRBJ1-2, the V gene TRBV6-5, with D possibly TRBD1 on 5 matching bases. V lost 0 bases and J lost 6, with 14 bases in between. Looked up from germline, CDR1 is MNHEY and CDR2 is SVGAGI. The CDR3 sequence is 15 residues long. The CDR3 region has the DNA TGTGCCAGCAGTTACTCGGGGAGGGGAGAAGATGGCTACACCTTC. Its protein product is CASSYSGRGEDGYTF.

This chain uses TRBV19 with TRBJ1-2; D is undetermined. From germline, CDR1 is LNHDA and CDR2 SQIVND (reference sequence). The CDR3 is made up of 15 amino acids. V lost 5 bases and J lost 4, with 17 bases in between. The CDR3 here is CASSPWTLRGYGYTF. For the CDR3, the DNA is TGTGCCAGTAGTCCGTGGACGCTCCGGGGCTATGGCTACACCTTC.

The J gene is TRBJ1-1, the V gene TRBV6-2 or TRBV6-3; no clear D gene. Trimming pared 0 bases from V and 0 bases from J, leaving 23 bases between. CDR3 length equals 20 residues. The germline gives CDR1 MNHEY, CDR2 SVGEGT. CDR3 coding DNA: TGTGCCAGCAGTTACTCGATTGAATCGGGAGATATGTTAATGAACACTGAAGCTTTCTTT. Amino acids: CASSYSIESGDMLMNTEAFF.

This clone was seen just once. The CDR3 nucleotides are TGTGCCAGCAAGGGGCAGACGAACACCGGGGAGCTGTTTTTT. Its translation is CASKGQTNTGELFF. V is TRBV2 and J is TRBJ2-2; D is perhaps TRBD1 (5 bases). Germline CDR1 is SNHLY and CDR2 is FYNNEI. The CDR3 loop spans 14 amino acids. V lost 7 bases to trimming and J lost 0 bases, with 9 bases between them.

This clone appeared a single time. The chain joins TRBV14 to TRBJ2-1; 9 nucleotides agree with TRBD2. CDR3 length equals 16 residues. Trimming at V came to 6 bases and at J to 2 bases, leaving 8 bases not matched to a gene. Germline CDR1 SGHDN, CDR2 FVKESK. CDR3 nucleotide sequence: TGTGCCAGCAGTCGGTTAGCGGGGGAAACCTACAATGAGCAGTTCTTC. Its protein is CASSRLAGETYNEQFF.

J is TRBJ1-1 and V is TRBV5-1; TRBD1 agrees at 7 bases. V lost 6 bases and J lost 5; bases outside the gene matches: 7. Per germline, CDR1 SGHRS and CDR2 YFSETQ. CDR3 length: 13 residues. In DNA, the CDR3 is TGCGCCAGCACCACAGGGGTTTGGACTGAAGCTTTCTTT. Its translation is CASTTGVWTEAFF.

The V and J genes are TRBV3-1 (or the pseudogene TRBV3-2) and TRBJ1-2, with 7 positions matching TRBD1. Losses at the gene ends were 4 bases for V and 8 bases for J; bases not matched to a gene: 10. Germline CDR1 LGHDT, CDR2 YNNKEL (reference sequence). This CDR3 is built from 14 residues. The CDR3 region is CASSPPYRGEGYTF. The CDR3 DNA is TGTGCCAGCAGCCCCCCCTACAGGGGTGAGGGCTACACCTTC.

The rearrangement links TRBV3-1 (or the pseudogene TRBV3-2) to TRBJ2-5; 8 bases match TRBD2. This CDR3 spans 16 amino acids. The junction had 9 bases not matched to a gene; V was cut back by 1 base and J by 5 bases. The germline V gene encodes CDR1 LGHDT and CDR2 YNNKEL (reference sequence). The CDR3 DNA is TGTGCCAGCAGCCAAGGGAGGGTAGCGGGGAGGGAGACCCAGTACTTC. It yields the protein CASSQGRVAGRETQYF.

The chain has TRBV5-4 and TRBJ2-5, with a weak D call TRBD2 (5 bases). The V end was cut by 0 bases, the J end by 5 bases, with 11 bases between. The CDR3 consists of 14 residues. CDR1 SGHNT and CDR2 YYREEE come from the germline V gene (reference sequence). CDR3 sequence reads: CASSLGARGETQYF. The CDR3 bases are TGTGCCAGCAGCTTGGGAGCACGGGGTGAGACCCAGTACTTC.

The chain carries TRBV4-1 and TRBJ2-7; 9 nucleotides align to TRBD1. The CDR3 has 16 amino acids. V lost 2 bases and J lost 3; bases outside the gene matches: 8. Germline V gene data show CDR1 as MGHRA and CDR2 as YSYEKL. The CDR3 sequence: CASSQRGGTGFYEQYF. In DNA form, the CDR3 reads TGCGCCAGCAGCCAACGGGGAGGGACAGGGTTCTACGAGCAGTACTTC.

This clone was found once. The chain uses TRBV6-2 or TRBV6-3 and TRBJ1-1; 10 nucleotides agree with TRBD1. Germline-derived CDR1 and CDR2 are MNHEY and SVGEGT. The CDR3 consists of 16 residues. The J segment lost 3 bases and the V segment lost 0 bases, leaving 4 bases of the junction unmatched. The CDR3 reads CASSYSPGTGDTEAFF. Here the CDR3 DNA reads TGTGCCAGCAGTTACTCGCCCGGGACAGGGGACACTGAAGCTTTCTTT.

The chain uses TRBV9 and TRBJ2-3; D possibly corresponds to TRBD2 (6 bases). Looked up from germline, CDR1 is SGDLS and CDR2 is YYNGEE. The V end was cut by 4 bases, the J end by 1 base, with 16 bases between. The CDR3 is 16 residues long. In nucleotides, the CDR3 is TGTGCCAGCAGCCCCCGACTAGATGGGGGCACAGATACGCAGTATTTT. It codes for CASSPRLDGGTDTQYF.

This chain joins TRBV6-6 and TRBJ1-1, with a tentative D call TRBD1 (5 bases). The V gene lost 3 bases and the J gene lost 8 bases, with 10 bases spanning the gap. The CDR3 extends over 12 amino acids. Germline loops: CDR1 MNHNY, CDR2 SVGAGI (reference sequence). The CDR3 loop reads CASSYHDREAFF. DNA of the CDR3: TGTGCCAGCAGTTATCACGACAGAGAAGCTTTCTTT.